This T cell receptor beta chain was documented in a study of shared T cell receptors in the human thymus. Some clones are missing from TCRdb's copy, which holds only in-frame ones; the method was immunoSEQ multiplex PCR. This repertoire shows approximately 400,000 clones, over 90% found once; its top ten account for 0.015% to 0.025%. CDR1 and CDR2 from the germline V gene are MGHRA and YSYEKL. The length of the CDR3 is 16 residues. The sequence was collected from a human donor. The sequenced sample was thymocytes. The chain is built from TRBV4-1 and TRBJ2-5; D possibly matches TRBD1 or TRBD2 (5 bases each). The DNA end lines up better with TRBJ2-7; the J call may be wrong. CDR3 sequence (DNA): TGCGCCAGCAGCCGAGCACCCGGGGACGCCTCCTACGAGCAGTACTTC. As protein: CASSRAPGDASYEQYF.